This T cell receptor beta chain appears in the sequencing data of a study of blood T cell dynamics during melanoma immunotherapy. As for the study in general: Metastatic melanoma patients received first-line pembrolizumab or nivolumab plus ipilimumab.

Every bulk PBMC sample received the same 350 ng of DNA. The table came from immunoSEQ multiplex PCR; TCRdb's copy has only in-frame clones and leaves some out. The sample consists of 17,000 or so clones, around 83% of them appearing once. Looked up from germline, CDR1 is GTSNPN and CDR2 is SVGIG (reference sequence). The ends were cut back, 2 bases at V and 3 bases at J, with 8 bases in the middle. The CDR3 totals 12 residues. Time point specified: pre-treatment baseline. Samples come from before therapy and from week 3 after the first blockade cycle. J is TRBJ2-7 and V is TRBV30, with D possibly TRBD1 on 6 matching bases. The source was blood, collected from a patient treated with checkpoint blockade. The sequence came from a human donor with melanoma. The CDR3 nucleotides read TGTGCCTGGAGTCAACAGGGCTACGAGCAGTACTTC. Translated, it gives CAWSQQGYEQYF.